The 20 T cell receptor beta chains in this list originate from one sample, sequenced in a study of PD-L1 blockade in urothelial cancer. Noted time point: pretreatment peripheral blood. Profiling relied on immunoSEQ multiplex PCR, and the TCRdb table lists in-frame clones only, not all of them. The repertoire holds under 80,000 clones, with roughly 76% as singletons. Source: PBMCs, taken around atezolizumab (anti-PD-L1) treatment. The receptors shown here come from a man in his 70s with urothelial cancer.

The rearrangement links TRBV7-6 to TRBJ2-5, with D possibly being TRBD2 (5 bases). V shed 5 bases and J shed 5 bases, with 9 bases lying between them. This CDR3 contains 12 residues. Germline V gives CDR1 SGHVS, CDR2 FNYEAQ. This CDR3 is CASSPTGETQYF. The CDR3 bases are TGTGCCAGCAGCCCGACGGGGGAGACCCAGTACTTC.

In its sample, this clone was seen a few times. The V and J genes are TRBV19 and TRBJ2-1; 7 nucleotides line up with TRBD2. V lost 1 base and J lost 8; bases outside the gene matches: 8. The CDR3 consists of 15 residues. Looked up from germline, CDR1 is LNHDA and CDR2 is SQIVND (reference sequence). CDR3 protein: CASSIGRGTGYEQFF. Written as DNA, the CDR3 is TGTGCCAGTAGTATAGGGCGGGGGACGGGCTATGAGCAGTTCTTC. Complete variable domain (other parts from reference TRBV19 and TRBJ2-1): DGGITQSPKYLFRKEGQNVTLSCEQNLNHDAMYWYRQDPGQGLRLIYYSQIVNDFQKGDIAEGYSVSREKKESFPLTVTSAQKNPTAFYLCASSIGRGTGYEQFFGPGTRLTVL.

The V call is TRBV5-1, the J call TRBJ1-2; 7 nucleotides align to TRBD1. Germline loops: CDR1 SGHRS, CDR2 YFSETQ. This CDR3 has 14 amino acids. After removal of 4 bases from V and 8 bases from J, the junction contained 11 bases not matched to a gene. The DNA for the CDR3 is TGCGCCAGCAGCGCCGAAAACAGGGGCGCGGGCTACACCTTC. Its protein is CASSAENRGAGYTF.

This chain connects TRBV6-5 to TRBJ2-7, with 9 bases aligning to TRBD2. Germline assignment: CDR1 MNHEY and CDR2 SVGAGI. Trimming at V came to 1 base and at J to 3 bases, leaving 4 bases not matched to a gene. The CDR3 covers 15 residues. The CDR3 reads CASSYWAGGNYEQYF. Here the CDR3 DNA reads TGTGCCAGCAGTTACTGGGCGGGGGGGAACTACGAGCAGTACTTC.

This clone was seen just once. This sequence joins TRBV18 and TRBJ1-1; TRBD1 might be the D (6 bases). The CDR3 is 15 residues long. The V gene's germline CDR1 is KGHSH and CDR2 LQKENI. The V and J ends lost 6 bases and 0 bases respectively, with 14 bases between them. CDR3 amino acids: CASSLGGPLNTEAFF. In DNA form, the CDR3 reads TGTGCCAGCTCCCTCGGGGGGCCATTGAACACTGAAGCTTTCTTT. Combining the CDR3 with reference TRBV18 and TRBJ1-1 gives the whole variable domain NAGVMQNPRHLVRRRGQEARLRCSPMKGHSHVYWYRQLPEEGLKFMVYLQKENIIDESGMPKERFSAEFPKEGPSILRIQQVVRGDSAAYFCASSLGGPLNTEAFFGQGTRLTVV.

This chain links TRBV5-1 with TRBJ2-3, with TRBD1 identical over 11 bases. The CDR3 is 20 amino acids. The V segment lost 0 bases and the J segment 0 bases; nucleotides outside the gene matches: 12. Germline V gene lookup returns CDR1 SGHRS and CDR2 YFSETQ. In DNA, the CDR3 is TGCGCCAGCAGCTTGGCCAGGGGACAGGGGGATCTATCTAGCACAGATACGCAGTATTTT. Its translation is CASSLARGQGDLSSTDTQYF.

The genes are TRBV4-1 and TRBJ1-2, with 10 bases lining up with TRBD1. Germline CDR1 and CDR2: MGHRA and YSYEKL. Germline trimming cut 1 base from V and 4 bases from J; bases unmatched to any gene: 3. The CDR3 covers 15 residues. The CDR3 spells CASSQGQGAIYGYTF. In nucleotides, the CDR3 is TGCGCCAGCAGCCAAGGACAGGGGGCCATCTATGGCTACACCTTC.

V gene TRBV10-2 combines with J gene TRBJ2-7, with D perhaps TRBD1 (7 bases). The germline V and J ends were trimmed by 1 base and 6 bases, with 25 bases remaining between them. Germline CDR1 is WSHSY and CDR2 is SAAADI. This CDR3 spans 18 amino acids. CDR3 nucleotides: TGCGCCAGCAGTGAGTTATTTCGAGGAGGGCAGGGGGTCCTCGAGCAGTACTTC. Amino acid sequence: CASSELFRGGQGVLEQYF.

The V and J genes are TRBV6-5 and TRBJ2-2, with 9 bases lining up with TRBD1. Per germline, CDR1 MNHEY and CDR2 SVGAGI. The CDR3 contains 16 residues. V lost 2 bases, J lost 6 bases, and 7 bases stayed unmatched. For the CDR3, the DNA is TGTGCCAGCAGTTACAGCACAGGGGGCGCCTCCGGGGAGCTGTTTTTT. Amino acid sequence: CASSYSTGGASGELFF.

The V call is TRBV5-8, the J call TRBJ2-7; a weak D match, TRBD2 (5 bases). V was cut by 0 bases and J by 6 bases, with 10 bases left in between. Germline CDR1 SGHTS, CDR2 YDEGEE. The CDR3 sequence is 13 residues long. CDR3 loop: CASSLGAVGEQYF. CDR3 DNA: TGTGCCAGCAGCTTGGGAGCGGTCGGCGAGCAGTACTTC.

The table lists this clone with a count of one. The J gene is TRBJ2-5, the V gene TRBV2; 8 nucleotides match TRBD2. The CDR3 extends over 13 amino acids. Germline-derived CDR1 and CDR2 are SNHLY and FYNNEI. The V and J ends lost 4 bases and 5 bases, in that order; junction bases with no gene match: 3. This CDR3 reads CASSARGGETQYF. The DNA of the CDR3 is TGTGCCAGCAGTGCCCGGGGGGGGGAGACCCAGTACTTC.

The chain is built from TRBV19 and TRBJ1-2; D is unresolved. V was clipped by 1 base and J by 5 bases, with 11 bases between them. CDR3 size: 14 residues. CDR1 LNHDA and CDR2 SQIVND come from the germline V gene (reference sequence). For the CDR3, the DNA is TGTGCCAGTAGTATAGGAGCAAGAGGGTATGGCTACACCTTC. Translated: CASSIGARGYGYTF.

CDR3 DNA sequence: TGTGCCAGCAGCTTAGCGTCAGGGGGCGTAAGCTCTGGAAACACCATATATTTT. Amino acids: CASSLASGGVSSGNTIYF. The chain carries TRBV7-2 and TRBJ1-3; 8 nucleotides align to TRBD1. Germline V lookup: CDR1 SGHTA, CDR2 FQGNSA. The CDR3 runs to 18 residues. J lost 0 bases, V lost 0 bases, and 7 bases had no gene match. Drawing the rest from reference TRBV7-2 and TRBJ1-3, the complete variable domain is GAGVSQSPSNKVTEKGKDVELRCDPISGHTALYWYRQSLGQGLEFLIYFQGNSAPDKSGLPSDRFSAERTGGSVSTLTIQRTQQEDSAVYLCASSLASGGVSSGNTIYFGEGSWLTVV.

Judged by abundance, this clone is medium-sized. The CDR3 sequence is CAWSPGEFGYTF. The CDR3 DNA is TGTGCCTGGAGTCCAGGGGAGTTCGGCTACACCTTC. V usage is TRBV30 and J usage is TRBJ1-2; tentatively, D is TRBD1 (6 bases). The length of the CDR3 is 12 residues. Germline assignment: CDR1 GTSNPN and CDR2 SVGIG (reference sequence). The V and J ends lost 2 bases and 8 bases respectively, with 12 bases between them.

V and J are TRBV13 and TRBJ2-1, with 9 bases fitting TRBD2. Trimming at V came to 5 bases and at J to 3 bases, leaving 11 bases not matched to a gene. This CDR3 comprises 17 residues. CDR1 is PRHDT and CDR2 is FYEKMQ in the germline V gene (reference sequence). As DNA, the CDR3 is TGTGCCAGCAGCACTAAACTAGCGGGTGCCTTCTACAATGAGCAGTTCTTC. Its translation: CASSTKLAGAFYNEQFF.

This clone was picked up one time. The rearrangement joins TRBV27 to TRBJ2-7; the D gene is possibly TRBD2 (6 bases). The ends were cut back, 3 bases at V and 4 bases at J, with 16 bases in the middle. The CDR3 contains 15 residues. Per the germline V gene, CDR1 is MNHEY and CDR2 is SMNVEV (reference sequence). The CDR3: CASSLGGLLRYEQYF. The CDR3 DNA reads TGTGCCAGCAGTTTGGGGGGACTTCTAAGATACGAGCAGTACTTC.

In this sample, this clone turned up a few times. The chain combines TRBV6-5 with TRBJ2-7, with D perhaps TRBD2 (5 bases). Germline V lookup: CDR1 MNHEY, CDR2 SVGAGI. Trimming removed 5 bases from V and 6 bases from J, with 17 bases in between. There are 14 residues in the CDR3. The CDR3 DNA is TGTGCCAGCAGTGAAGTTGTAGAGGGCAGCGAGCAGTACTTC. Its protein product is CASSEVVEGSEQYF.

A remark on this clone: The junction shows a germline mismatch at one end, possibly a read error. The V gene is TRBV9, the J gene TRBJ2-7, with 8 bases identical to TRBD2. CDR3 length equals 15 residues. Germline V gives CDR1 SGDLS, CDR2 YYNGEE. CDR3 nucleotides: TGTGCCAGCAGCGTAGGCCAGCGGGAGACTTACGGGCAGTACTTC. This codes for CASSVGQRETYGQYF.

This chain connects TRBV19 to TRBJ2-3, with no clear D. V gave up 3 bases and J gave up 7 bases, with 11 bases separating them. Germline V gives CDR1 LNHDA, CDR2 SQIVND (reference sequence). This CDR3 is 13 amino acids long. The CDR3 loop reads CASSISGRNTQYF. CDR3 coding DNA: TGTGCCAGTAGTATCTCTGGCAGGAATACGCAGTATTTT.

The chain is built from TRBV10-3 and TRBJ1-1; a weak D match, TRBD1 (6 bases). There are 16 residues in the CDR3. V was shortened by 5 bases and J by 0 bases, with 16 bases between the two germline ends. Germline-derived CDR1 and CDR2 are ENHRY and SYGVKD. In DNA, the CDR3 is TGTGCCATCAGTAGGACAGTCGAGTTCATGAACACTGAAGCTTTCTTT. This gives the protein CAISRTVEFMNTEAFF.